The 21 T cell receptor beta chains below were found in one sample sequenced in a study of cytomegalovirus exposure and HLA in healthy donors. In the PCR, 60 Vbeta and 13 Jbeta primers were used. Clones were read by immunoSEQ multiplex PCR, and TCRdb kept only the in-frame ones, dropping some. The sample has about 150,000 clones, roughly 74% seen once. The sequenced material came from PBMCs. These receptors were taken from a young man in good health and CMV-seronegative.

This clone has more than one count but fewer than ten. Different DNA sequences within this sample yield the same CDR3. The chain employs TRBV5-1 and TRBJ2-5; 8 bases match TRBD2. J gave up 2 bases and V 0 bases, and 3 bases lay outside the gene matches. Germline V CDR1 and CDR2: SGHRS, YFSETQ. The CDR3 extends over 15 amino acids. The CDR3 sequence: CASSLGGGGQETQYF. The CDR3 DNA follows: TGCGCCAGCAGCTTGGGTGGCGGGGGGCAAGAGACCCAGTACTTC.

This sequence joins TRBV29-1 and TRBJ1-2, with 8 bases that match TRBD1. In germline, CDR1 is SQVTM, CDR2 ANQGSEA. The CDR3 is 13 residues long. J was trimmed by 0 bases and V by 6 bases; bases with no gene match: 3. In DNA form, the CDR3 reads TGCAGCGTGGACAGGGACGCTAACTATGGCTACACCTTC. Its protein is CSVDRDANYGYTF. Variable domain in full (rest from reference TRBV29-1 and TRBJ1-2): SAVISQKPSRDICQRGTSLTIQCQVDSQVTMMFWYRQQPGQSLTLIATANQGSEATYESGFVIDKFPISRPNLTFSTLTVSNMSPEDSSIYLCSVDRDANYGYTFGSGTRLTVV.

V and J are TRBV5-4 and TRBJ1-1; D is uncertain. Germline CDR1 SGHNT, CDR2 YYREEE (reference sequence). This CDR3 has 14 residues. V was pared by 0 bases and J by 3 bases, with 9 bases between. The CDR3 DNA follows: TGTGCCAGCAGCTTGGCTAGTCATGACACTGAAGCTTTCTTT. Translation: CASSLASHDTEAFF.

The chain joins TRBV2 to TRBJ1-1; 8 bases are a match to TRBD1. CDR1 is SNHLY and CDR2 is FYNNEI in the germline V gene. The J segment lost 6 bases and the V segment lost 3 bases, leaving 9 bases of the junction unmatched. This CDR3 has 15 amino acids. CDR3 coding DNA: TGTGCCAGCAGTGAGTTCCAGGGGGCAATTTCTGAAGCTTTCTTT. Protein: CASSEFQGAISEAFF. Full variable domain (missing parts from reference TRBV2 and TRBJ1-1): EPEVTQTPSHQVTQMGQEVILRCVPISNHLYFYWYRQILGQKVEFLVSFYNNEISEKSEIFDDQFSVERPDGSNFTLKIRSTKLEDSAMYFCASSEFQGAISEAFFGQGTRLTVV.

The V and J genes are TRBV13 and TRBJ1-2; D is ambiguous. Trimming took off 4 bases at V and 4 bases at J, with 13 bases between the two ends. There are 14 residues in the CDR3. From germline, CDR1 is PRHDT and CDR2 FYEKMQ (reference sequence). In nucleotides, the CDR3 is TGTGCCAGCAGCTCCCCGGACTTGAGCTATGGCTACACCTTC. It codes for CASSSPDLSYGYTF.

The gene calls are TRBV6-5 and TRBJ1-5, with TRBD1 matching over 8 bases. The trim removed 5 bases at V and 7 bases at J, leaving 7 bases unmatched. CDR1 MNHEY and CDR2 SVGAGI come from the germline V gene. CDR3 length: 14 amino acids. The CDR3 protein is CASSRGQGSQPQHF. CDR3 coding DNA: TGTGCCAGCAGTCGTGGACAGGGTTCCCAGCCCCAGCATTTT.

This clone appeared a few times. The genes are TRBV27 and TRBJ1-5; the D gene is possibly TRBD1 (6 bases). The length of the CDR3 is 14 residues. Germline CDR1 and CDR2: MNHEY and SMNVEV (reference sequence). V was pared by 5 bases and J by 4 bases, with 12 bases between. CDR3 coding DNA: TGTGCCAGCAGTGGGGCAGGGGAGAATCAGCCCCAGCATTTT. This gives the protein CASSGAGENQPQHF.

This rearrangement joins TRBV28 to TRBJ1-5, with no clear D. Germline CDR1 reads MDHEN; CDR2 reads SYDVKM. This CDR3 contains 13 residues. Trimming took 4 bases from V and 3 from J, leaving 7 bases between them. The CDR3 DNA reads TGTGCCAGCAGTTCCCCTTTCAATCAGCCCCAGCATTTT. Encoded protein: CASSSPFNQPQHF.

V and J are TRBV30 and TRBJ2-5; D gene uncertain. The CDR3 runs 12 residues. Germline loops: CDR1 GTSNPN, CDR2 SVGIG (reference sequence). Trimming removed 7 bases at V and 2 bases at J, with 11 bases between. The CDR3 DNA follows: TGTGCCTTTGAGGTTGGTCAAGAGACCCAGTACTTC. This sequence encodes CAFEVGQETQYF.

The rearrangement uses TRBV18 and TRBJ2-3; D remains ambiguous. The CDR3 spans 13 residues. The germline V gene has CDR1 KGHSH and CDR2 LQKENI. V was cut by 4 bases and J by 4 bases, with 9 bases left in between. CDR3 protein: CASSQSVSDTQYF. In DNA form, the CDR3 reads TGTGCCAGCTCACAATCAGTTTCAGATACGCAGTATTTT.

The V and J genes are TRBV7-8 and TRBJ1-1, with 7 bases fitting TRBD1. The CDR3 contains 15 residues. The germline gives CDR1 SGHVS, CDR2 FQNEAQ. Trimming took 4 bases from V and 5 from J; bases not matched to a gene: 10. DNA for the CDR3: TGTGCCAGCAGCTGGCGACAGGGAAGAGGTACTGAAGCTTTCTTT. As protein: CASSWRQGRGTEAFF.

The chain combines TRBV2 with TRBJ1-2; 12 bases agree with TRBD1. Trimming removed 10 bases from V and 8 bases from J; junction bases left unmatched: 11. The CDR3 consists of 14 residues. Germline-derived CDR1 and CDR2 are SNHLY and FYNNEI. CDR3 loop: CAISPGQGARGYTF. The CDR3 coding sequence is TGTGCCATCTCTCCGGGACAGGGGGCGCGGGGCTACACCTTC.

This chain joins TRBV4-2 and TRBJ1-6; D may be TRBD1 (5 bases). The V end lost 5 bases, the J end lost 5 bases, and 13 bases lay between the germline ends. Germline CDR1 LGHNA, CDR2 YNFKEQ. CDR3 size: 15 residues. The CDR3 region has the DNA TGTGCCAGCAGCTATCAGGGAGGGGATAATTCACCCCTCCACTTT. Its protein product is CASSYQGGDNSPLHF.

J is TRBJ2-4 and V is TRBV19; 8 positions agree with TRBD2. Germline loops: CDR1 LNHDA, CDR2 SQIVND (reference sequence). There are 17 residues in the CDR3. V trimming: 10 bases; J trimming: 6 bases; junction bases outside the gene matches: 20. The CDR3 DNA sequence: TGTGCCACCCGGGACGGGGGGGCCGGGGTTTTGGGAAACATTCAGTACTTC. It encodes CATRDGGAGVLGNIQYF.

This clone came up a few times. The junction departs from germline at one end; a sequencing error may be responsible. The chain uses TRBV7-8 and TRBJ2-4; D may be TRBD1 (6 bases). Germline CDR1 and CDR2: SGHVS and FQNEAQ. This CDR3 has 17 residues. The CDR3: CASSLGWAGVSKNSQYF. CDR3 bases: TGTGCCAGCAGCTTAGGTTGGGCAGGGGTATCCAAAAACAGTCAGTACTTC. Combining the CDR3 with reference TRBV7-8 and TRBJ2-4 gives the whole variable domain GAGVSQSPRYKVAKRGQDVALRCDPISGHVSLFWYQQALGQGPEFLTYFQNEAQLDKSGLPSDRFFAERPEGSVSTLKIQRTQQEDSAVYLCASSLGWAGVSKNSQYFGAGTRLSVL.

This chain joins TRBV7-2 and TRBJ2-5; D may be TRBD1 (6 bases). CDR1 is SGHTA, CDR2 FQGNSA, per germline. This CDR3 is 14 amino acids long. Trimming stripped 4 bases from V and 5 bases from J, with 14 bases between. The CDR3: CASSYQQGRETQYF. CDR3 sequence (DNA): TGTGCCAGCAGCTACCAACAGGGACGGGAGACCCAGTACTTC.

The chain recombines TRBV28 with TRBJ1-1; perhaps TRBD1 as D (5 bases). The germline CDR1 and CDR2 sequences are MDHEN and SYDVKM. The CDR3 runs to 12 residues. Between the trimmed V and J ends, which lost 3 bases and 7 bases, there was a span of 9 bases. The CDR3 is CASSFRTNEAFF. DNA of the CDR3: TGTGCCAGCAGTTTTCGGACAAATGAAGCTTTCTTT. Full variable domain (remainder filled in from reference TRBV28 and TRBJ1-1): DVKVTQSSRYLVKRTGEKVFLECVQDMDHENMFWYRQDPGLGLRLIYFSYDVKMKEKGDIPEGYSVSREKKERFSLILESASTNQTSMYLCASSFRTNEAFFGQGTRLTVV.

This chain links TRBV5-1 with TRBJ1-2; 7 nucleotides line up with TRBD1. J gave up 2 bases and V 5 bases, and 9 bases lay outside the gene matches. The CDR3 covers 15 residues. In germline, CDR1 is SGHRS, CDR2 YFSETQ. CDR3 sequence (DNA): TGCGCCAGCAGTTTAGCTAGGGGGCCGAACTATGGCTACACCTTC. Its translation is CASSLARGPNYGYTF.

The chain recombines TRBV5-1 with TRBJ1-2; TRBD1 agrees at 11 bases. The V and J ends lost 4 bases and 2 bases, in that order; junction bases with no gene match: 7. The CDR3 sequence is 16 residues long. Germline V gives CDR1 SGHRS, CDR2 YFSETQ. The CDR3 DNA sequence: TGCGCCAGCAGCATAGGGGACAGGGGGGGAAACTATGGCTACACCTTC. This codes for CASSIGDRGGNYGYTF. Variable domain in full (rest from reference TRBV5-1 and TRBJ1-2): KAGVTQTPRYLIKTRGQQVTLSCSPISGHRSVSWYQQTPGQGLQFLFEYFSETQRNKGNFPGRFSGRQFSNSRSEMNVSTLELGDSALYLCASSIGDRGGNYGYTFGSGTRLTVV.

The chain couples TRBV5-1 to TRBJ2-2; TRBD1 aligns across 9 bases. CDR1 is SGHRS, CDR2 YFSETQ, per germline. The ends lost 4 bases at V and 4 bases at J; junction bases unmatched: 8. The CDR3 is made up of 16 amino acids. The DNA of the CDR3 is TGCGCCAGCAGCATCTCGGGACAGGGAACCACCGGGGAGCTGTTTTTT. Translation: CASSISGQGTTGELFF.

Note on this clone: Other DNA sequences of this sample code for an identical CDR3. The chain joins TRBV4-2 to TRBJ2-5, with TRBD2 identical over 10 bases. This CDR3 spans 16 amino acids. V shed 1 base, J shed 4 bases, and the junction held 6 bases outside the gene matches. Germline V gives CDR1 LGHNA, CDR2 YNFKEQ. CDR3: CASSQGAGGMGETQYF. In DNA form, the CDR3 reads TGTGCCAGCAGCCAAGGAGCGGGGGGGATGGGAGAGACCCAGTACTTC.